This T cell receptor beta chain was obtained from a study of T cells in Graves' hyperthyroidism and ophthalmopathy. Study observations and caveats: In simple terms, a model built on 13 V-J features told ophthalmopathy apart from stable hyperthyroidism. Most expanded thyroid clonotypes above 0.001 also appeared in blood.

Any patient presenting with uncontrolled infection, other autoimmune disease, pregnancy or lactation was left out. Fresh peripheral blood, about 9.6 ml, yielded the PBMCs. The CDR3 contains 15 residues. Germline loops: CDR1 SGHRS, CDR2 YFSETQ. Trimming at V came to 0 bases and at J to 6 bases, leaving 7 bases not matched to a gene. TCR beta CDR3 region amplification was performed from RNA transcripts. An initial round of RT-PCR targeting the TCR CDR3 relied on the HTBI primer set. A single record per CDR3 protein comes from TCRdb applying MiXCR to the multiplex PCR reads. The sample consists of about 480,000 distinct CDR3 sequences, around 24% of them appearing once. This clonotype has a single count. No antigen is known for it.

The sequencing sample was made of blood. The sequence came from a young woman with Graves' ophthalmopathy. The J gene is TRBJ2-7, the V gene TRBV5-1, with 9 bases identical to TRBD2. CDR3 residues: CASSLAGTSFSEQYF. In DNA, the CDR3 is TGCGCCAGCAGCTTGGCCGGGACTAGCTTCAGCGAGCAGTACTTC.